This T cell receptor (beta chain) originates from a study of T-cell memory formation after mild COVID-19. 5'RACE primed at constant segments yielded TCR alpha and TCR beta cDNA libraries bearing sample barcodes and UMIs. Via MiXCR, TCRdb re-called the 5' RACE reads, giving one row per CDR3 protein. Here the sample spans about 320,000 distinct CDR3 sequences, 13% to 15% being singletons. Trimming at V came to 7 bases and at J to 4 bases, leaving 5 bases not matched to a gene. This CDR3 has 14 amino acids. Germline V gene data show CDR1 as MNHNY and CDR2 as SVGAGI (reference sequence). As regards this clonotype: Antigen unknown.

Regarding the study as a whole: CD4+ contracting clones were mainly CM and EM; CD8+ ones, EMRA.

The V call is TRBV6-6, the J call TRBJ2-3; 10 positions match TRBD1. The receptor was isolated from a man between 18 and 29 years old who had mild COVID-19 (a few samples of this study predate the infection). Cell type and time point are not known. Sequencing was done on a sample of PBMCs or a T cell subset sorted from them (not recorded which). This CDR3 is CASTPTGGSDTQYF. For the CDR3, the DNA is TGTGCCAGCACCCCGACAGGGGGCTCAGATACGCAGTATTTT.